One sample yielded the 5 T cell receptor beta chains listed below, sequenced in a study of spatial heterogeneity in lung cancer. Findings and caveats of the study: Counts of expanded alpha and beta TCRs within tumors tracked the tumor nonsynonymous mutation count.

Time point denoted: sample taken at primary tumor resection. Their cognate antigens are unknown. TCRdb re-called the 5' RACE reads with MiXCR, one entry per CDR3 protein. The table has 11,000 or so distinct CDR3 sequences, approximately 12% seen once. The source was lung tumor tissue, collected at surgery. All receptors derive from a male donor with early-stage non-small cell lung cancer.

In its sample, this clonotype was seen a few times. V usage is TRBV10-3 and J usage is TRBJ2-1; 9 nucleotides match TRBD2. Germline V gene lookup returns CDR1 ENHRY and CDR2 SYGVKD. J gave up 2 bases and V 0 bases, and 5 bases lay outside the gene matches. The CDR3 has 17 residues. The CDR3: CAISESLRGGPYNEQFF. The CDR3 DNA reads TGTGCCATCAGTGAGTCGTTGCGGGGGGGCCCCTACAATGAGCAGTTCTTC.

This clonotype was counted many times. The chain has TRBV6-6 and TRBJ1-6; D is unclear. Trimming pared 4 bases from V and 9 bases from J, leaving 4 bases between. Per germline, CDR1 MNHNY and CDR2 SVGAGI (reference sequence). This CDR3 contains 11 residues. CDR3 amino acids: CASSSGSPLHF. CDR3 DNA sequence: TGTGCCAGCAGTTCTGGTTCACCCCTCCACTTT.

This clonotype is labeled as medium-sized (0.01 to 0.1%). The chain is built from TRBV7-8 and TRBJ1-5; no clear D. Per the germline V gene, CDR1 is SGHVS and CDR2 is FQNEAQ. Trimming stripped 1 base from V and 7 bases from J, with 5 bases between. This CDR3 spans 12 amino acids. In DNA form, the CDR3 reads TGTGCCAGCAGCTTAGAACGCCAGCCCCAGCATTTT. The encoded protein is CASSLERQPQHF. Together with reference TRBV7-8 and TRBJ1-5, the CDR3 gives the full variable domain: GAGVSQSPRYKVAKRGQDVALRCDPISGHVSLFWYQQALGQGPEFLTYFQNEAQLDKSGLPSDRFFAERPEGSVSTLKIQRTQQEDSAVYLCASSLERQPQHFGDGTRLSIL.

In its sample, this clonotype is medium-sized (0.01 to 0.1%). The chain combines TRBV3-1 with TRBJ2-7, with TRBD2 identical over 7 bases. The CDR3 covers 16 residues. V shed 1 base and J 0 bases; nucleotides not matched to a gene: 6. The germline CDR1 and CDR2 sequences are LGHDT and YNNKEL (reference sequence). The DNA of the CDR3 is TGTGCCAGCAGCCAAGGGGCAGCGGGGACCTCCTACGAGCAGTACTTC. Protein product: CASSQGAAGTSYEQYF.

This chain connects TRBV10-3 to TRBJ2-3; 8 bases are a match to TRBD2. The trim removed 6 bases at V and 6 bases at J, leaving 14 bases unmatched. The CDR3 has 16 amino acids. CDR1 ENHRY and CDR2 SYGVKD come from the germline V gene. CDR3 sequence: CAIRAWSSGVQDTQYF. The DNA of the CDR3 is TGTGCCATCAGGGCCTGGAGTAGCGGGGTCCAGGATACGCAGTATTTT.